These 21 T cell receptor beta chains were all obtained from the same sample, sequenced in a study of T cell responses to AZD1222 COVID-19 vaccine. The protocol was immunoSEQ multiplex PCR, while the TCRdb copy is restricted to in-frame clones and leaves out a portion. The sample contains approximately 140,000 clones, roughly 87% of which appear only once. The source was peripheral blood, collected on day 0 of AZD1222 vaccination. These receptors all stem from an adult in good health.

The chain has TRBV15 and TRBJ1-5, with D possibly TRBD1 on 5 matching bases. V was cut by 5 bases and J by 3 bases, with 11 bases left in between. Germline lookup yields CDR1 LNHNV and CDR2 YYDKDF (reference sequence). The CDR3 extends over 14 amino acids. CDR3 nucleotides: TGTGCCACCAGCCAGGGATGGACCAATCAGCCCCAGCATTTT. This translates into CATSQGWTNQPQHF.

The chain uses TRBV28 and TRBJ2-2, with D unclear. CDR1 and CDR2 (germline): MDHEN, SYDVKM. The V gene lost 3 bases and the J gene lost 6 bases, with 2 bases spanning the gap. There are 11 residues in the CDR3. CDR3 DNA: TGTGCCAGCAGTTTTGCCGGGGAGCTGTTTTTT. This translates into CASSFAGELFF.

V usage is TRBV28 and J usage is TRBJ2-7, with 9 positions matching TRBD2. The CDR3 is 15 residues long. CDR1 is MDHEN, CDR2 SYDVKM, per germline. Germline trimming cut 4 bases from V and 3 bases from J; bases unmatched to any gene: 7. CDR3 in DNA: TGTGCCAGCAGTTCTGTAGCGGGAGTGTTCTACGAGCAGTACTTC. This translates into CASSSVAGVFYEQYF.

This sequence joins TRBV6-5 and TRBJ2-2; D is undetermined. V dropped 2 bases and J dropped 6 bases, with 10 bases sitting between them. This CDR3 has 14 residues. Germline lookup yields CDR1 MNHEY and CDR2 SVGAGI. The CDR3 loop reads CASSYGPGSGELFF. CDR3 bases: TGTGCCAGCAGTTACGGGCCGGGTTCCGGGGAGCTGTTTTTT.

The J gene is TRBJ1-3, the V gene TRBV15, with unresolved D. Looked up from germline, CDR1 is LNHNV and CDR2 is YYDKDF (reference sequence). Trimming took off 0 bases at V and 5 bases at J, with 14 bases between the two ends. The CDR3 has 16 amino acids. The CDR3 sequence: CATSRDRGRGRNTIYF. The CDR3, as DNA: TGTGCCACCAGCAGAGATCGCGGGAGAGGCCGAAACACCATATATTTT.

The rearrangement links TRBV2 to TRBJ2-1, with D hard to call. Germline-derived CDR1 and CDR2 are SNHLY and FYNNEI. This CDR3 is built from 13 residues. The V and J ends lost 10 bases and 9 bases respectively, with 19 bases between them. As DNA, the CDR3 is TGTGCCACCGAATACAATGGGTCTGGTGAGCAGTTCTTC. This codes for CATEYNGSGEQFF. Combining the CDR3 with reference TRBV2 and TRBJ2-1 gives the whole variable domain EPEVTQTPSHQVTQMGQEVILRCVPISNHLYFYWYRQILGQKVEFLVSFYNNEISEKSEIFDDQFSVERPDGSNFTLKIRSTKLEDSAMYFCATEYNGSGEQFFGPGTRLTVL.

The chain carries TRBV20-1 and TRBJ1-3; D is unclear. Deletions cut 4 bases from V and 15 bases from J, with 16 bases between. The CDR3 totals 11 residues. Per germline, CDR1 DFQATT and CDR2 SNEGSKA (reference sequence). CDR3 bases: TGCAGTGCTATGGGAGGCGGCCCCCAATATTTT. Amino acid sequence: CSAMGGGPQYF.

The CDR3 region has the DNA TGCGCCAGCAGCCCACGCGCGGGGGGCCCGACAGATACGCAGTATTTT. This encodes CASSPRAGGPTDTQYF. The chain recombines TRBV4-3 with TRBJ2-3, with 8 bases fitting TRBD2. CDR3 length equals 16 residues. J gave up 3 bases and V 4 bases, and 9 bases lay outside the gene matches. Germline values: CDR1 LGHNA, CDR2 YSLEER.

J is TRBJ1-6 and V is TRBV6-5; D is possibly TRBD1 (6 bases). The CDR3 is 14 amino acids. The germline V and J ends were trimmed by 6 bases and 7 bases, with 13 bases remaining between them. In germline, CDR1 is MNHEY, CDR2 SVGAGI. The CDR3 spells CASSLAGQNSPLHF. CDR3 in DNA: TGTGCCAGCAGCTTGGCGGGACAAAATTCACCCCTCCACTTT.

This clone was counted a single time. The gene calls are TRBV28 and TRBJ1-2, with D tentatively TRBD1 (5 bases). V gave up 3 bases and J gave up 4 bases, with 12 bases separating them. Germline lookup yields CDR1 MDHEN and CDR2 SYDVKM. The CDR3 spans 14 residues. The chain's CDR3 is CASSFGQGSYGYTF. The CDR3 coding sequence is TGTGCCAGCAGTTTCGGGCAGGGTAGCTATGGCTACACCTTC.

The chain is built from TRBV28 and TRBJ1-2; D unclear. The CDR3 is made up of 13 amino acids. V was trimmed by 2 bases and J by 6 bases, leaving 10 bases between them. CDR1 is MDHEN, CDR2 SYDVKM, per germline. CDR3 protein: CASSLHQVHGYTF. The CDR3 bases are TGTGCCAGCAGTTTACACCAAGTTCATGGCTACACCTTC.

The rearrangement uses TRBV27 and TRBJ1-4; D gene ambiguous. Germline loops: CDR1 MNHEY, CDR2 SMNVEV (reference sequence). Trimming took 6 bases from V and 3 from J, leaving 2 bases between them. The CDR3 runs to 11 residues. The CDR3 DNA is TGTGCCAGCAGATCTAATGAAAAACTGTTTTTT. This gives the protein CASRSNEKLFF.

This clone has only one observation. V and J are TRBV3-1 (or the pseudogene TRBV3-2) and TRBJ1-3; 9 bases match TRBD1. Losses at the gene ends were 6 bases for V and 1 base for J; bases not matched to a gene: 4. Germline lookup yields CDR1 LGHDT and CDR2 YNNKEL (reference sequence). The CDR3 sequence is 15 residues long. The CDR3 here is CASRDRGASGNTIYF. The CDR3 bases are TGTGCCAGCAGGGACAGGGGAGCGTCTGGAAACACCATATATTTT.

The V call is TRBV12-3 or TRBV12-4, the J call TRBJ2-1; D might be TRBD1 (6 bases). The CDR3 length is 13 residues. V lost 5 bases, J lost 3 bases, and 8 bases lay in between. The CDR3 here is CASSRDNYNEQFF. The DNA of the CDR3 is TGTGCCAGCAGTCGGGACAACTACAATGAGCAGTTCTTC.

The chain links TRBV27 to TRBJ2-1, with TRBD2 matching over 12 bases. CDR3 size: 16 residues. Germline trimming cut 3 bases from V and 4 bases from J; bases unmatched to any gene: 4. Per the germline V gene, CDR1 is MNHEY and CDR2 is SMNVEV (reference sequence). The CDR3 is CASSFWTSGVYNEQFF. In nucleotides, the CDR3 is TGTGCCAGCAGTTTCTGGACTAGCGGGGTTTACAATGAGCAGTTCTTC.

The chain links TRBV11-3 to TRBJ2-7; possible D gene TRBD1, 6 bases. V lost 5 bases to trimming and J lost 7 bases, with 18 bases between them. The V gene's germline CDR1 is SGHNT and CDR2 YENEEA. This CDR3 is built from 14 residues. The CDR3 sequence is CASSTRRGSFEQYF. The CDR3 nucleotides are TGTGCCAGCAGCACACGTAGGGGGTCGTTTGAGCAGTACTTC.

V and J are TRBV19 and TRBJ2-7; maybe TRBD2 (5 bases). V lost 5 bases, J lost 6 bases, and 17 bases lay in between. The length of the CDR3 is 14 residues. Germline V gives CDR1 LNHDA, CDR2 SQIVND (reference sequence). The DNA of the CDR3 is TGTGCCAGTAGTTCGACGGGAAGATCGGTCGAGCAGTACTTC. Its protein product is CASSSTGRSVEQYF. The variable domain in full, with the rest retrieved from reference TRBV19 and TRBJ2-7, is DGGITQSPKYLFRKEGQNVTLSCEQNLNHDAMYWYRQDPGQGLRLIYYSQIVNDFQKGDIAEGYSVSREKKESFPLTVTSAQKNPTAFYLCASSSTGRSVEQYFGPGTRLTVT.

The chain has TRBV18 and TRBJ1-6; the match to TRBD1 covers 9 bases. This CDR3 is 15 amino acids long. Looked up from germline, CDR1 is KGHSH and CDR2 is LQKENI. J lost 8 bases, V lost 3 bases, and 5 bases had no gene match. CDR3 loop: CASSPLGQGDSPLHF. CDR3 bases: TGTGCCAGCTCACCCCTGGGACAGGGAGATTCACCCCTCCACTTT.

The chain couples TRBV2 to TRBJ1-6, with TRBD1 as a possible D gene (6 bases). CDR3 length: 15 residues. Germline CDR1 SNHLY, CDR2 FYNNEI. V lost 7 bases to trimming and J lost 9 bases, with 19 bases between them. The CDR3 here is CASIGQQLASSPLHF. CDR3 DNA sequence: TGTGCCAGCATCGGACAGCAGTTAGCGTCTTCACCCCTCCACTTT.

The rearrangement uses TRBV11-3 and TRBJ2-1; possible D gene TRBD1, 5 bases. Trimming removed 1 base at V and 1 base at J, with 8 bases between. Germline CDR1 is SGHNT and CDR2 is YENEEA. This CDR3 spans 15 amino acids. CDR3 DNA: TGTGCCAGCAGCTTAGGGTGGACATCCTACAATGAGCAGTTCTTC. Protein: CASSLGWTSYNEQFF. Looking up the rest from reference TRBV11-3 and TRBJ2-1 gives the full variable domain: EAGVVQSPRYKIIEKKQPVAFWCNPISGHNTLYWYLQNLGQGPELLIRYENEEAVDDSQLPKDRFSAERLKGVDSTLKIQPAELGDSAVYLCASSLGWTSYNEQFFGPGTRLTVL.

The genes are TRBV5-6 and TRBJ2-1; D possibly corresponds to TRBD1 (6 bases). Germline V gene data show CDR1 as SGHDT and CDR2 as YYEEEE. V was shortened by 3 bases and J by 10 bases, with 11 bases between the two germline ends. The CDR3 is 12 residues long. This CDR3 reads CASSWGTPEQFF. The CDR3 nucleotides read TGTGCCAGCAGCTGGGGGACACCAGAGCAGTTCTTC.